The 16 T cell receptor beta chains in this list originate from one sample, sequenced in a study of cytomegalovirus exposure and HLA in healthy donors. Sequencing was performed with immunoSEQ multiplex PCR; in TCRdb, only in-frame clones are kept and a portion is missing. The sample contains 150,000 to 200,000 clones, 86% of which appear only once. The specimen sequenced was PBMCs. These receptor sequences come from a man younger than 40 in good health and CMV-seropositive.

The chain couples TRBV4-1 to TRBJ2-1; 9 bases fit TRBD2. V lost 0 bases and J lost 4; bases outside the gene matches: 1. This CDR3 spans 15 amino acids. Per the germline V gene, CDR1 is MGHRA and CDR2 is YSYEKL. The DNA for the CDR3 is TGCGCCAGCAGCCAAGAAGCGGGAGGATACAATGAGCAGTTCTTC. Translated: CASSQEAGGYNEQFF.

V and J are TRBV13 and TRBJ2-4, with D tentatively TRBD1 (6 bases). From germline, CDR1 is PRHDT and CDR2 FYEKMQ (reference sequence). This CDR3 contains 12 residues. V shed 2 bases and J shed 10 bases, with 9 bases lying between them. DNA for the CDR3: TGTGCCAGCAGCTTACGGCAGGGGATTCAGTACTTC. Translating gives CASSLRQGIQYF. Using reference TRBV13 and TRBJ2-4 for the parts outside the CDR3, the full variable domain is AAGVIQSPRHLIKEKRETATLKCYPIPRHDTVYWYQQGPGQDPQFLISFYEKMQSDKGSIPDRFSAQQFSDYHSELNMSSLELGDSALYFCASSLRQGIQYFGAGTRLSVL.

This clone appeared many times. This chain connects TRBV7-6 to TRBJ2-2; maybe TRBD2 (7 bases). V lost 0 bases, J lost 5 bases, and 10 bases lay in between. In germline, CDR1 is SGHVS, CDR2 FNYEAQ. This CDR3 comprises 15 residues. The DNA for the CDR3 is TGTGCCAGCAGCTTAGCGGGAGGGACAACCGGGGAGCTGTTTTTT. Translation gives CASSLAGGTTGELFF.

This chain joins TRBV7-9 and TRBJ2-7, with TRBD2 matching over 8 bases. V trimming: 5 bases; J trimming: 3 bases; junction bases outside the gene matches: 6. This CDR3 spans 14 amino acids. In germline, CDR1 is SEHNR, CDR2 FQNEAQ (reference sequence). The CDR3 spells CASSRSGRNYEQYF. The CDR3 DNA reads TGTGCCAGCAGCCGGAGCGGGAGAAACTACGAGCAGTACTTC.

The rearrangement links TRBV9 to TRBJ1-1; D gene ambiguous. V was trimmed by 4 bases and J by 0 bases, leaving 13 bases between them. Per germline, CDR1 SGDLS and CDR2 YYNGEE. This CDR3 is 15 amino acids long. The CDR3 nucleotides read TGTGCCAGCAGCTCCACCGGCACCCTGAACACTGAAGCTTTCTTT. Encoded protein: CASSSTGTLNTEAFF.

The chain is built from TRBV4-1 and TRBJ1-5, with D unclear. The germline V and J ends were trimmed by 1 base and 5 bases, with 9 bases remaining between them. The CDR3 covers 14 residues. Germline CDR1 and CDR2: MGHRA and YSYEKL. The CDR3 protein is CASSQVPRDQPQHF. The DNA for the CDR3 is TGCGCCAGCAGCCAAGTTCCTCGGGATCAGCCCCAGCATTTT.

This clone was seen once. This sequence joins TRBV13 and TRBJ1-2, with a weak D call TRBD1 (5 bases). The CDR3 consists of 12 residues. CDR1 is PRHDT and CDR2 is FYEKMQ in the germline V gene (reference sequence). The germline V and J ends were trimmed by 2 bases and 7 bases, with 8 bases remaining between them. The CDR3 coding sequence is TGTGCCAGCAGCTTACGAAGGGGTGGCTACACCTTC. This translates into CASSLRRGGYTF.

The V gene is TRBV11-3, the J gene TRBJ2-3, with D unclear. Germline values: CDR1 SGHNT, CDR2 YENEEA. The CDR3 is 13 amino acids. V lost 5 bases and J 4 bases, leaving 10 bases between the germline ends. As DNA, the CDR3 is TGTGCCAGCAGCCCGGAAGTCTCAGATACGCAGTATTTT. Translated: CASSPEVSDTQYF. Together with reference TRBV11-3 and TRBJ2-3, the CDR3 gives the full variable domain: EAGVVQSPRYKIIEKKQPVAFWCNPISGHNTLYWYLQNLGQGPELLIRYENEEAVDDSQLPKDRFSAERLKGVDSTLKIQPAELGDSAVYLCASSPEVSDTQYFGPGTRLTVL.

Comments on this clone: Other nucleotide sequences in the sample specify the same CDR3. The chain combines TRBV7-9 with TRBJ2-1; D gene uncertain. Germline assignment: CDR1 SEHNR and CDR2 FQNEAQ (reference sequence). Trimming stripped 2 bases from V and 8 bases from J, with 4 bases between. The CDR3 is 11 amino acids. CDR3 sequence reads: CASSLSDEQFF. For the CDR3, the DNA is TGTGCCAGCAGCTTAAGTGATGAGCAGTTCTTC.

In its sample, this clone was seen once. The chain couples TRBV28 to TRBJ2-7; TRBD2 is a possible D gene (5 bases). This CDR3 region has 13 residues. V was trimmed by 3 bases and J by 9 bases, leaving 15 bases between them. The germline V gene encodes CDR1 MDHEN and CDR2 SYDVKM. DNA of the CDR3: TGTGCCAGCAGTTTTCTGGGTGGGAGTGTGCAGTACTTC. Its protein is CASSFLGGSVQYF.

This chain links TRBV5-1 with TRBJ2-5, with D uncertain. V shed 0 bases and J shed 5 bases, with 11 bases lying between them. CDR3 length: 14 amino acids. Germline values: CDR1 SGHRS, CDR2 YFSETQ. CDR3 bases: TGCGCCAGCAGCTTGGAGCAGGTGGGGGAGACCCAGTACTTC. Protein: CASSLEQVGETQYF.

The CDR3 reads CASSLGGTGPYEQYF. The DNA of the CDR3 is TGCGCCAGCAGCTTAGGTGGGACAGGCCCCTACGAGCAGTACTTC. The chain recombines TRBV5-1 with TRBJ2-7, with 8 bases lining up with TRBD1. Looked up from germline, CDR1 is SGHRS and CDR2 is YFSETQ. The CDR3 has 15 residues. V trimming: 2 bases; J trimming: 2 bases; junction bases outside the gene matches: 6.

The chain has TRBV5-1 and TRBJ2-7, with unresolved D. Trimming removed 4 bases from V and 1 base from J, with 15 bases in between. This CDR3 spans 15 amino acids. Germline CDR1 SGHRS, CDR2 YFSETQ. The CDR3 DNA reads as TGCGCCAGCAGCCCGGCTAGTGAGGCATCCTACGAGCAGTACTTC. Translating it yields CASSPASEASYEQYF.

The rearrangement uses TRBV5-1 and TRBJ1-3; D ambiguous. The CDR3 totals 17 residues. The V and J ends lost 0 bases and 0 bases respectively, with 13 bases between them. Germline loops: CDR1 SGHRS, CDR2 YFSETQ. The CDR3 loop is CASSLGRGLRSGNTIYF. The CDR3 DNA follows: TGCGCCAGCAGCTTGGGAAGAGGGCTGCGCTCTGGAAACACCATATATTTT.

Only a few counts were recorded for this clone. V is TRBV12-5 and J is TRBJ2-4, with D perhaps TRBD1 (5 bases). The CDR3 runs to 16 residues. The V end lost 6 bases, the J end lost 3 bases, and 18 bases lay between the germline ends. The germline V gene encodes CDR1 LGHNT and CDR2 FRNRAP. The DNA of the CDR3 is TGTGCTAGTGGAGCTGACAGATCTCTAGGCAAAAACATTCAGTACTTC. This translates into CASGADRSLGKNIQYF.

The chain uses TRBV7-8 and TRBJ1-1; D call uncertain. Germline V gene data show CDR1 as SGHVS and CDR2 as FQNEAQ. The V end lost 8 bases, the J end lost 1 base, and 8 bases lay between the germline ends. This CDR3 has 12 residues. The CDR3 loop reads CASSPRNTEAFF. CDR3 in DNA: TGTGCCAGCTCCCCTCGGAACACTGAAGCTTTCTTT. Filled out from reference TRBV7-8 and TRBJ1-1, the complete variable domain reads GAGVSQSPRYKVAKRGQDVALRCDPISGHVSLFWYQQALGQGPEFLTYFQNEAQLDKSGLPSDRFFAERPEGSVSTLKIQRTQQEDSAVYLCASSPRNTEAFFGQGTRLTVV.